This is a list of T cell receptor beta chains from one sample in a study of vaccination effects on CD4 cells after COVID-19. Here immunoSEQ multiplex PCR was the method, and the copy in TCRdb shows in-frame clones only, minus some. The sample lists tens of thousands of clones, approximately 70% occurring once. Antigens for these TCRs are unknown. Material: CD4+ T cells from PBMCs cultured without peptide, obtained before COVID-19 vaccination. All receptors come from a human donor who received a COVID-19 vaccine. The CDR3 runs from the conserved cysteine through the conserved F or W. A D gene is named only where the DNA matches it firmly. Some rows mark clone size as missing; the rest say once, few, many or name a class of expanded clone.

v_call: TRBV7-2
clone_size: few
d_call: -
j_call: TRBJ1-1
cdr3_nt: TGTGCCAGCAGCCTCCACAGGGACACTGAAGCTTTCTTT
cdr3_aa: CASSLHRDTEAFF

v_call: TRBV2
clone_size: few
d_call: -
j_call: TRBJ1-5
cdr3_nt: TGTGCCACTGAGCCCGGCCCGGAGAGGGCTCATCAGCCCCAGCATTTT
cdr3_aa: CATEPGPERAHQPQHF

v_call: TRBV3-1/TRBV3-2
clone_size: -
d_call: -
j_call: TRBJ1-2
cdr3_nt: TGTGCCAGCAGCCCGGGGGGTGACTATGGCTACACCTTC
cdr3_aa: CASSPGGDYGYTF

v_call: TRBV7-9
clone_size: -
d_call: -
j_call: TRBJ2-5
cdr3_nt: TGTGCCAGCAGCTTATCCCCTAGCTGGACCCAGTACTTC
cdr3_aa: CASSLSPSWTQYF

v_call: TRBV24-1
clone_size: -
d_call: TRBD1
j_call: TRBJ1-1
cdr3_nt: TGTGCCACCAGCTCCATGACAGGGACCGAAGCTTTCTTT
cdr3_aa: CATSSMTGTEAFF

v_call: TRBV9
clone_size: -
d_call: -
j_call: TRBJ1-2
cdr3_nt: TGTGCCAGCAGCATATCCTTCCGGGACGTCTATGGCTACACCTTC
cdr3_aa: CASSISFRDVYGYTF

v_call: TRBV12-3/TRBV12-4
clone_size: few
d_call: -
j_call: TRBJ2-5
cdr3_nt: TGTGCCAGCAGTCCCCGGAGTCAAGAGACCCAGTACTTC
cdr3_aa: CASSPRSQETQYF

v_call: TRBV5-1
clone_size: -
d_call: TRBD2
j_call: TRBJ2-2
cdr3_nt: TGCGCCAGCTGCCGCCAGCCGGGACTACCGACCGGGGAGCTGTTTTTT
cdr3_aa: CASCRQPGLPTGELFF

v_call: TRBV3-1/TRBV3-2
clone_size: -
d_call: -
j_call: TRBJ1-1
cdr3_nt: TGTGCCAGCAGCCAAGGGGAAAGCAGCCCGAACACTGAAGCTTTCTTT
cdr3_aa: CASSQGESSPNTEAFF

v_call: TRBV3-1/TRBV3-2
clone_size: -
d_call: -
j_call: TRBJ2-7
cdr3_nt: TGTGCCAGCAGCCAAGGGACTGGCCCTGGAAGGCGAGGCGAGCAGTACTTC
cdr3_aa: CASSQGTGPGRRGEQYF

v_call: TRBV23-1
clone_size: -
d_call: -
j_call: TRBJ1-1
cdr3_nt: TGCGCCAGCAGTCAATCGTACGGGATAGCTGAAGCTTTCTTT
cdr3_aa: CASSQSYGIAEAFF

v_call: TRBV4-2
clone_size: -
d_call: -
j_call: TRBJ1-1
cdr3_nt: TGTGCCAGCAGCGCCGGGACTTGGGATCCTTTCTTT
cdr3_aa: CASSAGTWDPFF

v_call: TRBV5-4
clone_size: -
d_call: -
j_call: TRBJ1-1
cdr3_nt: TGTGCCAGCAGCTTGACAGTTTCTCTGAACACTGAAGCTTTCTTT
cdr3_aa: CASSLTVSLNTEAFF

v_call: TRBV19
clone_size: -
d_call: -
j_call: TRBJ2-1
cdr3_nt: TGTGCCAGTAGCTTCGCGTATACGGCACACAATGAGCAGTTCTTC
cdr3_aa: CASSFAYTAHNEQFF

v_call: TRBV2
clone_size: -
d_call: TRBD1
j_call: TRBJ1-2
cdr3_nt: TGTGCCAGCAGTGAAGGGTTTGGACAGGCCATCTATGGCTACACCTTC
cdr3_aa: CASSEGFGQAIYGYTF

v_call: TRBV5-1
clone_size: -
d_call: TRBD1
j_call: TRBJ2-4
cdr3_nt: TGCGCCAGCAGCTTGGCAGGGGGCCGGCACATTCAGTACTTC
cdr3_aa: CASSLAGGRHIQYF

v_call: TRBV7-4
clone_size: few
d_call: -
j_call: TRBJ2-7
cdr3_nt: TGTGGGAGCAGCCCCCCCCAGCCCGGAGATAGGCAGTACTTC
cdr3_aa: CGSSPPQPGDRQYF

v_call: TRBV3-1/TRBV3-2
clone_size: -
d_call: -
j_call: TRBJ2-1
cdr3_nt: TGTGCCAGCAGCCCTTCGGCGCAGATCTCCTACAATGAGCAGTTCTTC
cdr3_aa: CASSPSAQISYNEQFF

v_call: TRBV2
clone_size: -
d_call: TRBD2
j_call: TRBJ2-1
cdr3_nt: TGTGCCAGCACTCGAGGCGGGGGTTACAATGAGCAGTTCTTC
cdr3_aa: CASTRGGGYNEQFF

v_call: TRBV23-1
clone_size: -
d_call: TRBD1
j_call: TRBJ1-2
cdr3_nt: TGCGCCAGCAGCCCCGGACAGGGGGATGGCTACACCTTC
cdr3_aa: CASSPGQGDGYTF

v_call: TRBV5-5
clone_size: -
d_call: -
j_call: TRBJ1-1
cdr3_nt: TGTGCCAGCAGCTTGGCCAACTGGGCAGGGGTGAACACTGAAGCTTTCTTT
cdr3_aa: CASSLANWAGVNTEAFF

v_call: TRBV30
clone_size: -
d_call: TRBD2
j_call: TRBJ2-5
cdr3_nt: TGTGCCTGGAGTGTACTGGGAGGGGTTCAGTACTTC
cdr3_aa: CAWSVLGGVQYF

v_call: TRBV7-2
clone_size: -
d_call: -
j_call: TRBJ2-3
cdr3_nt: TGTGCCAGCATCCCGGTAGGGGGGATTCCCTTAGATACGCAGTATTTT
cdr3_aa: CASIPVGGIPLDTQYF

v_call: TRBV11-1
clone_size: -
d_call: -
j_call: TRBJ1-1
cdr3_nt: TGTGCCAGCAGCTTAGTTGGGGGTCGGAACACTGAAGCTTTCTTT
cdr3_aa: CASSLVGGRNTEAFF

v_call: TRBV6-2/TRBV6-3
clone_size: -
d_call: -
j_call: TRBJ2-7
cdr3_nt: TGTGCCAGCAGTTACGGAACAGGCTTTTCCTACGAGCAGTACTTC
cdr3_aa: CASSYGTGFSYEQYF

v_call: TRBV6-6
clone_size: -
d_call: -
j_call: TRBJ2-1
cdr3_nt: TGTGCCAGCAGCCGAACGGTGAATGAGCAGTTCTTC
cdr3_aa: CASSRTVNEQFF